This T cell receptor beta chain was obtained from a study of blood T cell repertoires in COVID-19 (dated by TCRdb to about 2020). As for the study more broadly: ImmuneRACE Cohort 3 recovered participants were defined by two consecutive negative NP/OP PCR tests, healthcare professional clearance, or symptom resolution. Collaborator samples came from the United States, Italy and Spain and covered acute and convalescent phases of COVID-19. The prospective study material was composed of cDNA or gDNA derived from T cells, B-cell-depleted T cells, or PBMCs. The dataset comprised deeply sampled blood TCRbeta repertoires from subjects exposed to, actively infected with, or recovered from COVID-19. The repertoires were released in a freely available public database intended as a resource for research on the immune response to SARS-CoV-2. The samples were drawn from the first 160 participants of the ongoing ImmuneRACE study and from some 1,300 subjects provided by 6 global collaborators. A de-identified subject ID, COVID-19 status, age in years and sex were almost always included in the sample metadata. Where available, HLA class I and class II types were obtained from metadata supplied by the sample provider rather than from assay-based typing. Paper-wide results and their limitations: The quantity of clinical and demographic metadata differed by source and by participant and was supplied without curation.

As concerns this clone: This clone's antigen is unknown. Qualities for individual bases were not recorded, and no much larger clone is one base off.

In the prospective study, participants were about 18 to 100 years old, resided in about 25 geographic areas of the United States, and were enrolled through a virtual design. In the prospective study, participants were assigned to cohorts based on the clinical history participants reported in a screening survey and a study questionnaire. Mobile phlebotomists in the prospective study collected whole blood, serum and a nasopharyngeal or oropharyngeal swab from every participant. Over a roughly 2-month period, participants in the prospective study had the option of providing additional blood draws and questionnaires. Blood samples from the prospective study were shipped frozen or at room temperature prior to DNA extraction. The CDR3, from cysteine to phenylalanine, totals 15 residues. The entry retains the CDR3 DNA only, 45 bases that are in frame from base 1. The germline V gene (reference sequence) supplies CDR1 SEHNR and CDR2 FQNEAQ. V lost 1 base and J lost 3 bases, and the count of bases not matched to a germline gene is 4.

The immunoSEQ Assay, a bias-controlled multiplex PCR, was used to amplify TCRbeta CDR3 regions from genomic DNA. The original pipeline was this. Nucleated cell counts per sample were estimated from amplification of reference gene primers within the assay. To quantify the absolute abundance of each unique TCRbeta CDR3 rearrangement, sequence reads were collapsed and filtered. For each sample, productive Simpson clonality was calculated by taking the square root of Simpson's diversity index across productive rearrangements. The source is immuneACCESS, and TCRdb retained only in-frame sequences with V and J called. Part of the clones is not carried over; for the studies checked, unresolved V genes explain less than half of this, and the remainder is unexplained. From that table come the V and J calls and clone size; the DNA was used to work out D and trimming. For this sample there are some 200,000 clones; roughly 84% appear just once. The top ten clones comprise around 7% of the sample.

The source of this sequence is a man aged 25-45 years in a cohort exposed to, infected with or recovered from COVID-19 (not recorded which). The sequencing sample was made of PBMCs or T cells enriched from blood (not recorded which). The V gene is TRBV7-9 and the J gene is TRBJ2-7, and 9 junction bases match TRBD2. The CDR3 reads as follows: CASSLVSSGSYEQYF. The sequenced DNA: TGTGCCAGCAGCTTAGTGAGTAGCGGGAGCTACGAGCAGTACTTC.